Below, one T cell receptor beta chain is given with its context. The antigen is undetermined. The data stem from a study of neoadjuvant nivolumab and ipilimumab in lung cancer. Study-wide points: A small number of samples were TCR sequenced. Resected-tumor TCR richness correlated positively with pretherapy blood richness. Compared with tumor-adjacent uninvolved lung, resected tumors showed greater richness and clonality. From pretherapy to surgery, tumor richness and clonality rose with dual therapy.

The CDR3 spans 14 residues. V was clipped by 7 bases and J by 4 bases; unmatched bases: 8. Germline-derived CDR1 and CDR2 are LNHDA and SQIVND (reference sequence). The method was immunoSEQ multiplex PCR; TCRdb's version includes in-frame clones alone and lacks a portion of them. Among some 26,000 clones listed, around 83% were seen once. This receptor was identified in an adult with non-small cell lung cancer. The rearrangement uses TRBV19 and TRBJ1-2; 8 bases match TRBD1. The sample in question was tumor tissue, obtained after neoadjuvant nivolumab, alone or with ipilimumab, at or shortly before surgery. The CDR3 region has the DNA TGTGCCAGTAATCCGACAGGGGTCACCTATGGCTACACCTTC. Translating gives CASNPTGVTYGYTF.